These 20 T cell receptor beta chains came from one sample sequenced in a study of shared clonotypes between healthy human individuals. Produced via immunoSEQ multiplex PCR; TCRdb's table is partial and in-frame only. Of roughly 1.4 million clones in the sample, approximately 98.5% were seen once. The sample taken for sequencing was naive CD4+ T cells sorted from blood. Subset meaning: CD45RA+ positively selected. These receptors all come from a man aged 30 to 39 in good health.

The genes are TRBV7-9 and TRBJ2-7, with 8 positions matching TRBD1. After removal of 5 bases from V and 3 bases from J, the junction contained 6 bases not matched to a gene. This CDR3 comprises 14 residues. The V gene's germline CDR1 is SEHNR and CDR2 FQNEAQ (reference sequence). The CDR3 spells CASSNRQGNYEQYF. The CDR3 nucleotides are TGTGCCAGCAGCAACCGACAGGGGAACTACGAGCAGTACTTC.

The J gene is TRBJ1-5, the V gene TRBV10-2, with D possibly TRBD1 on 6 matching bases. The V end lost 7 bases, the J end lost 4 bases, and 26 bases lay between the germline ends. The CDR3 covers 18 residues. In germline, CDR1 is WSHSY, CDR2 SAAADI. This chain's CDR3 is CASTTGGADPYLNQPQHF. CDR3 DNA sequence: TGCGCCAGCACTACCGGGGGGGCAGATCCTTACTTAAATCAGCCCCAGCATTTT.

The rearrangement uses TRBV5-4 and TRBJ2-1, with 9 bases identical to TRBD1. From germline, CDR1 is SGHNT and CDR2 YYREEE (reference sequence). V lost 3 bases and J lost 2; bases outside the gene matches: 9. The CDR3 contains 17 residues. The CDR3 here is CASSSEMGQGPYNEQFF. The CDR3 DNA follows: TGTGCCAGCAGCTCAGAAATGGGACAGGGCCCCTACAATGAGCAGTTCTTC.

V and J are TRBV15 and TRBJ2-1; 11 nucleotides match TRBD2. The CDR3 is 17 amino acids. V trimming: 2 bases; J trimming: 0 bases; junction bases outside the gene matches: 3. Per the germline V gene, CDR1 is LNHNV and CDR2 is YYDKDF (reference sequence). The CDR3 region is CATSRLSGRGSYNEQFF. The CDR3, as DNA: TGTGCCACCAGCAGACTTAGCGGGAGGGGCTCCTACAATGAGCAGTTCTTC.

V gene TRBV5-1 combines with J gene TRBJ2-7; possibly TRBD2 for D (7 bases). The germline V gene has CDR1 SGHRS and CDR2 YFSETQ. With 4 bases removed from V and 3 bases from J, the gap between germline ends came to 14 bases. The length of the CDR3 is 14 residues. CDR3 protein: CASSPQGGDYEQYF. The CDR3 DNA is TGCGCCAGCAGCCCCCAAGGGGGGGACTACGAGCAGTACTTC.

The gene calls are TRBV28 and TRBJ2-5, with TRBD1 identical over 8 bases. This CDR3 region has 15 residues. The V segment lost 3 bases and the J segment 5 bases; nucleotides outside the gene matches: 8. Germline V CDR1 and CDR2: MDHEN, SYDVKM. Written as DNA, the CDR3 is TGTGCCAGCAGTTTCCCGGACAGGGTGTTGGAGACCCAGTACTTC. Residues: CASSFPDRVLETQYF.

V is TRBV18 and J is TRBJ2-7, with TRBD1 matching over 7 bases. This CDR3 has 14 residues. With V trimmed by 2 bases and J by 2 bases, 3 bases remained unmatched. Germline V gene lookup returns CDR1 KGHSH and CDR2 LQKENI. CDR3 sequence: CASSPAGTAYEQYF. As DNA, the CDR3 is TGTGCCAGCTCACCAGCTGGGACAGCCTACGAGCAGTACTTC.

This clone was detected only once. CDR3 sequence reads: CASSLVAGGGLWETQYF. CDR3 DNA: TGCGCCAGCAGCTTGGTGGCAGGGGGCGGTCTTTGGGAGACCCAGTACTTC. This chain connects TRBV5-1 to TRBJ2-5; TRBD1 aligns across 8 bases. The germline V gene encodes CDR1 SGHRS and CDR2 YFSETQ. This CDR3 spans 17 amino acids. V gave up 0 bases and J gave up 5 bases; unmatched junction bases: 12.

This clone showed up just once. The V gene is TRBV28, the J gene TRBJ2-7; possible D gene TRBD2, 6 bases. V lost 1 base and J 0 bases, leaving 16 bases between the germline ends. CDR1 is MDHEN, CDR2 SYDVKM, per germline. This CDR3 is built from 17 residues. The CDR3 sequence is CASSLLRGGMYSYEQYF. The CDR3 DNA sequence: TGTGCCAGCAGTTTATTGCGAGGCGGGATGTACTCCTACGAGCAGTACTTC.

The chain is built from TRBV19 and TRBJ2-1, with 7 bases identical to TRBD1. This CDR3 comprises 16 residues. J lost 5 bases, V lost 6 bases, and 13 bases had no gene match. CDR1 LNHDA and CDR2 SQIVND come from the germline V gene (reference sequence). CDR3 nucleotides: TGTGCCAGTAGGGAACAGGGACAGAGGAAAAACAATGAGCAGTTCTTC. Protein: CASREQGQRKNNEQFF.

The chain couples TRBV5-1 to TRBJ1-6; 7 bases fit TRBD1. CDR1 and CDR2 from the germline V gene are SGHRS and YFSETQ. Losses at the gene ends were 3 bases for V and 5 bases for J; bases not matched to a gene: 8. The CDR3 contains 16 residues. The CDR3 nucleotides read TGCGCCAGCAGCTCCCGACAGGGACCAGATAATTCACCCCTCCACTTT. This translates into CASSSRQGPDNSPLHF.

Concerning this clone: The same CDR3 arises from other DNA sequences in this sample as well. The chain employs TRBV29-1 and TRBJ2-5; 11 positions match TRBD2. The CDR3 sequence is 12 residues long. V lost 6 bases to trimming and J lost 4 bases; unmatched junction nucleotides: 1. The germline V gene has CDR1 SQVTM and CDR2 ANQGSEA. The DNA for the CDR3 is TGCAGCGTCGGACTAGCGGGAGAGACCCAGTACTTC. As protein: CSVGLAGETQYF.

V and J are TRBV5-1 and TRBJ2-7, with D maybe TRBD1 (6 bases). CDR1 is SGHRS and CDR2 is YFSETQ in the germline V gene. This CDR3 is built from 14 residues. The ends were cut back, 4 bases at V and 0 bases at J, with 11 bases in the middle. The CDR3 DNA reads TGCGCCAGCAGCCCCACGACAGGCTCCTACGAGCAGTACTTC. Translated: CASSPTTGSYEQYF.

The chain combines TRBV5-1 with TRBJ2-3; tentatively, D is TRBD1 or TRBD2 (5 bases each). The germline V and J ends were trimmed by 4 bases and 3 bases, with 12 bases remaining between them. This CDR3 region has 14 residues. CDR1 is SGHRS, CDR2 YFSETQ, per germline. CDR3 DNA: TGCGCCAGCAGCCGAGGGGATCATACAGATACGCAGTATTTT. Translating it yields CASSRGDHTDTQYF.

The V gene is TRBV6-5, the J gene TRBJ2-1; 7 bases line up with TRBD2. This CDR3 region has 13 residues. Germline CDR1 is MNHEY and CDR2 is SVGAGI. Trimming took 8 bases from V and 0 from J; bases not matched to a gene: 1. Here the CDR3 reads CASQRDSYNEQFF. CDR3 coding DNA: TGTGCCAGCCAGCGGGACTCCTACAATGAGCAGTTCTTC.

This clone was recorded once. The rearrangement uses TRBV18 and TRBJ2-7; D remains unclear. The germline gives CDR1 KGHSH, CDR2 LQKENI. CDR3 size: 15 residues. V was clipped by 1 base and J by 6 bases, with 16 bases between them. CDR3 coding DNA: TGTGCCAGCTCACCACGAGCCGTAGGGTCCAGCGAGCAGTACTTC. It specifies CASSPRAVGSSEQYF.

In DNA form, the CDR3 reads TGTGCCAGCAGCCAATTGGGGACTAGGGGAAGTGAGCAGTTCTTC. Translated: CASSQLGTRGSEQFF. This chain joins TRBV14 and TRBJ2-1; 8 nucleotides align to TRBD2. The CDR3 consists of 15 residues. The J segment lost 9 bases and the V segment lost 2 bases, leaving 9 bases of the junction unmatched. The germline CDR1 and CDR2 sequences are SGHDN and FVKESK.

The V call is TRBV7-7, the J call TRBJ2-1; TRBD2 agrees at 15 bases. Trimming removed 4 bases from V and 2 bases from J; junction bases left unmatched: 9. Germline V lookup: CDR1 SSHAT, CDR2 FNYEAQ (reference sequence). This CDR3 region has 19 residues. The CDR3 DNA sequence: TGTGCCAGCAGCTCGGGCCCGGGACTAGCGGGAGGCCCCTACAATGAGCAGTTCTTC. Translating gives CASSSGPGLAGGPYNEQFF.

The gene calls are TRBV11-2 and TRBJ2-3, with TRBD2 matching over 10 bases. CDR1 and CDR2 (germline): SGHAT, FQNNGV. Losses at the gene ends were 0 bases for V and 0 bases for J; bases not matched to a gene: 12. CDR3 length equals 20 residues. CDR3 sequence reads: CASSLEKTSGVPPSTDTQYF. CDR3 coding DNA: TGTGCCAGCAGCTTAGAAAAAACTAGCGGGGTACCTCCTAGCACAGATACGCAGTATTTT.

The J gene is TRBJ1-5, the V gene TRBV5-8; tentatively, D is TRBD1 (5 bases). V lost 5 bases and J lost 6, with 9 bases in between. The CDR3 is 12 residues long. In germline, CDR1 is SGHTS, CDR2 YDEGEE. This chain's CDR3 is CASRRGTQPQHF. In DNA, the CDR3 is TGTGCCAGCAGACGGGGGACTCAGCCCCAGCATTTT.